Reported below is one T cell receptor beta chain. Its target is not known. Before the COVID-19 pandemic, during about 2011-2019, CD4+ T cells were taken from unexposed donors. Isolation of CD4+ T cells took place after about 9 days in culture. The source of the sample is a study of CD4 T cells in relation to SARS-CoV-2 and coronaviruses. In the study overall: After 10 days of antigen culture, PBMC TCR beta CDR3s were sequenced.

Some clones are missing from TCRdb's copy, which holds only in-frame ones; the method was immunoSEQ multiplex PCR. The data contain 21,000 or so clones, under 85% of them seen just once; the ten biggest clones take up 9% to 15%. Study findings and constraints: Samples before the pandemic and after infection were not matched within any donor. The cross-reactivity analysis covered only spike protein, not other viral proteins.

The sequence was collected from a human donor in good health. Sequenced sample: CD4+ T cells from PBMCs, cultured in vitro.

In nucleotides, the CDR3 is TGTGCCAGCAGCTTAGAGGACAGGGGGTATCTCAGCAATGAGCAGTTCTTC. It translates to CASSLEDRGYLSNEQFF. The V and J genes are TRBV7-9 and TRBJ2-1, with 10 bases that match TRBD1. Germline V CDR1 and CDR2: SEHNR, FQNEAQ (reference sequence). The CDR3 contains 17 residues. V lost 1 base to trimming and J lost 6 bases; unmatched junction nucleotides: 9.